This TCR beta chain was sequenced during a study of T-cell memory formation after mild COVID-19. Study-wide points: While clones contracting from day 15 to 85 were balanced between CD4 and CD8, later expanders leaned CD4+.

CDR3 length: 18 residues. J was trimmed by 0 bases and V by 5 bases; bases with no gene match: 10. Germline CDR1 and CDR2: MDHEN and SYDVKM. Turning to this clonotype: What it recognizes is unknown.

Sample barcodes and UMIs were carried by the TCR alpha and TCR beta cDNA libraries that 5'RACE generated with constant-segment primers. In TCRdb, the 5' RACE reads were re-called with MiXCR into one record per CDR3 protein. The repertoire holds roughly 150,000 distinct CDR3 sequences, with 10% to 15% as singletons. The material sequenced was PBMCs or a T cell subset sorted from them (not recorded which). This chain uses TRBV28 with TRBJ2-1; 10 positions agree with TRBD1. The TCR was taken from a man aged 18 to 30 who had mild COVID-19 (a few samples of this study predate the infection). Cell type and time point are not known. This CDR3 reads CASSPDRGLGSSYNEQFF. CDR3 in DNA: TGTGCCAGCAGTCCTGACAGGGGGCTGGGAAGCTCCTACAATGAGCAGTTCTTC.